This entry lists 24 T cell receptor beta chains sequenced from one sample in a study of blood T cells in healthy people across ages. The second PCR ran 7 to 11 cycles with a sample-barcoded 5' primer and J-beta primers. TCRdb fed the 5' RACE reads into MiXCR, producing one record per CDR3 protein. Here the sample spans 1.5 million to 2 million distinct CDR3 sequences, about 31% being singletons. The sequenced sample was blood. The receptors come from a woman between 25 and 40 years old in good health.

Concerning this clonotype itself: A read error is possible here, since a much larger clone lies one base away. This chain joins TRBV6-4 and TRBJ2-3; weak D call: TRBD2 (5 bases). The germline V gene encodes CDR1 MRHNA and CDR2 SNTAGT. The CDR3 spans 14 residues. The ends were cut back, 3 bases at V and 6 bases at J, with 13 bases in the middle. The CDR3 reads CASSESASGDTQYF. CDR3 coding DNA: TGTGCCAGCAGTGAGAGCGCATCGGGGGATACGCAGTATTTT.

This clonotype was recorded a few times. The V and J genes are TRBV28 and TRBJ2-3; D uncertain. From germline, CDR1 is MDHEN and CDR2 SYDVKM. CDR3 size: 10 residues. Trimming shortened V by 8 bases and J by 7 bases, and 7 bases separated the two germline ends. This CDR3 reads CASGGHTQYF. The DNA of the CDR3 is TGTGCCAGCGGCGGCCATACGCAGTATTTT.

The CDR3 DNA follows: TGCGCCAGCAGCCAAGATTCCCAGGGTATTACTGAAGCTTTCTTT. It translates to CASSQDSQGITEAFF. The chain carries TRBV4-1 and TRBJ1-1; TRBD1 is a possible D gene (5 bases). This CDR3 has 15 residues. V shed 0 bases and J shed 5 bases, with 13 bases lying between them. Per the germline V gene, CDR1 is MGHRA and CDR2 is YSYEKL.

In its sample, this clonotype was seen many times. The chain carries TRBV9 and TRBJ2-5, with 7 bases fitting TRBD2. Germline trimming cut 0 bases from V and 5 bases from J; bases unmatched to any gene: 1. CDR1 is SGDLS and CDR2 is YYNGEE in the germline V gene. CDR3 length: 13 residues. The CDR3 sequence is CASSVGGGETQYF. The CDR3 coding sequence is TGTGCCAGCAGCGTAGGGGGAGGGGAGACCCAGTACTTC.

This clonotype has just a few counts. The chain uses TRBV21-1 and TRBJ2-3; the table names TRBD2, a call not compared with the DNA. TRBV21-1 is listed as a pseudogene. This CDR3 is 16 amino acids long. CDR3: CASSKQSGGSTDTQYF. The CDR3 coding sequence is TGTGCCAGCAGCAAACAAAGCGGGGGGAGCACAGATACGCAGTATTTT.

This clonotype was detected a few times. The chain has TRBV4-1 and TRBJ2-3; a weak D match, TRBD2 (7 bases). The V end was cut by 4 bases, the J end by 1 base, with 15 bases between. The CDR3 runs 16 residues. Germline V gene lookup returns CDR1 MGHRA and CDR2 YSYEKL. The CDR3, as DNA: TGCGCCAGCAGCCCAGGTAGGGGGGGCCGCACAGATACGCAGTATTTT. It specifies CASSPGRGGRTDTQYF.

There are a few counts of this clonotype. The chain has TRBV2 and TRBJ2-7; D remains unclear. The CDR3 sequence is 14 residues long. Germline V gives CDR1 SNHLY, CDR2 FYNNEI. The V end lost 0 bases, the J end lost 2 bases, and 8 bases lay between the germline ends. The CDR3 DNA reads as TGTGCCAGCAGTGAAGCTGGGATGACCTACGAGCAGTACTTC. Its protein is CASSEAGMTYEQYF.

In nucleotides, the CDR3 is TGTGCCAGCAGTGAATCGGAAGGGGGGGAACTTTACGAGCAGTACTTC. Translation: CASSESEGGELYEQYF. The rearrangement uses TRBV2 and TRBJ2-7, with D possibly TRBD2 on 7 matching bases. This CDR3 spans 16 amino acids. The V end was cut by 2 bases, the J end by 4 bases, with 18 bases between. Germline V lookup: CDR1 SNHLY, CDR2 FYNNEI.

The chain is built from TRBV7-9 and TRBJ2-1; a possible D gene is TRBD2 (5 bases). The germline gives CDR1 SEHNR, CDR2 FQNEAQ (reference sequence). This CDR3 is built from 14 residues. V gave up 5 bases and J gave up 4 bases, with 12 bases separating them. CDR3 bases: TGTGCCAGCAGCCACCCAGCGGATTACAATGAGCAGTTCTTC. Its translation: CASSHPADYNEQFF.

This clonotype was counted a few times. The V call is TRBV3-1, the J call TRBJ2-4, with 7 positions matching TRBD1. Germline V lookup: CDR1 LGHDT, CDR2 YNNKEL (reference sequence). This CDR3 has 18 amino acids. After removal of 0 bases from V and 7 bases from J, the junction contained 15 bases not matched to a gene. The CDR3 DNA reads TGTGCCAGCAGCCAAGATGGCCTACAAGGGGTACAGGGGAACATTCAGTACTTC. Residues: CASSQDGLQGVQGNIQYF.

As for this clonotype: One end of the junction fails to match germline, which may point to a read error. The chain carries TRBV7-9 and TRBJ2-7, with TRBD2 matching 7 bases. The CDR3 is 14 residues long. Germline CDR1 SEHNR, CDR2 FQNEAQ (reference sequence). For the CDR3, the DNA is TGTGCCAGCAGCCCGGGAGGAACTTCCTACGAGCGGTACTTC. Protein: CASSPGGTSYERYF. The whole variable domain, remainder taken from reference TRBV7-9 and TRBJ2-7, is DTGVSQNPRHKITKRGQNVTFRCDPISEHNRLYWYRQTLGQGPEFLTYFQNEAQLEKSRLLSDRFSAERPKGSFSTLEIQRTEQGDSAMYLCASSPGGTSYERYFGPGTRLTVT.

The sample holds a few counts of this clonotype. The V call is TRBV21-1, the J call TRBJ1-2. TRBV21-1 is a pseudogene segment. The CDR3 consists of 15 residues. CDR3 nucleotides: TGTGCCAGCAGCAAAGTCGGCAGGGTAATGGGTGGCTACACCTTC. Encoded protein: CASSKVGRVMGGYTF.

Comments on this clonotype: Just one base apart from a much larger clone, this may be a read error. The rearrangement links TRBV5-1 to TRBJ2-5, with 9 bases aligning to TRBD1. Germline V gene lookup returns CDR1 SGHRS and CDR2 YFSETQ. The CDR3 is 16 residues long. CDR3 amino acids: CASGLDGQGITETQYF. The CDR3 DNA sequence: TGCGCCAGCGGCTTAGATGGACAGGGGATCACGGAGACCCAGTACTTC. Together with reference TRBV5-1 and TRBJ2-5, the CDR3 gives the full variable domain: KAGVTQTPRYLIKTRGQQVTLSCSPISGHRSVSWYQQTPGQGLQFLFEYFSETQRNKGNFPGRFSGRQFSNSRSEMNVSTLELGDSALYLCASGLDGQGITETQYFGPGTRLLVL.

V usage is TRBV20-1 and J usage is TRBJ2-5; no reliable D call. Germline assignment: CDR1 DFQATT and CDR2 SNEGSKA (reference sequence). Trimming pared 6 bases from V and 2 bases from J, leaving 34 bases between. This CDR3 has 20 amino acids. In nucleotides, the CDR3 is TGCAGTGCCCCACAGAAGAAGTGGCCCCACCTAGACAAATCACAAGAGACCCAGTACTTC. Translation gives CSAPQKKWPHLDKSQETQYF.

This chain connects TRBV2 to TRBJ2-7, with D possibly being TRBD2 (5 bases). V was trimmed by 8 bases and J by 6 bases, leaving 17 bases between them. The CDR3 runs to 13 residues. Germline CDR1 is SNHLY and CDR2 is FYNNEI. The CDR3 DNA reads TGTGCCAGCTCCGGGGAAGCTACGGCCGAGCAGTACTTC. It codes for CASSGEATAEQYF.

The chain combines TRBV3-1 with TRBJ1-1; D is undetermined. This CDR3 contains 15 residues. Trimming left V 2 bases short and J 6 bases short, with 16 bases between. Germline CDR1 and CDR2: LGHDT and YNNKEL (reference sequence). This chain's CDR3 is CASSQSDTPNAEAFF. The CDR3, as DNA: TGTGCCAGCAGCCAATCAGACACCCCAAACGCTGAAGCTTTCTTT. The whole variable domain, remainder taken from reference TRBV3-1 and TRBJ1-1, is DTAVSQTPKYLVTQMGNDKSIKCEQNLGHDTMYWYKQDSKKFLKIMFSYNNKELIINETVPNRFSPKSPDKAHLNLHINSLELGDSAVYFCASSQSDTPNAEAFFGQGTRLTVV.

This clonotype has only a few counts. The chain joins TRBV10-3 to TRBJ1-2; D remains ambiguous. Germline CDR1 is ENHRY and CDR2 is SYGVKD. V lost 2 bases and J 7 bases, leaving 17 bases between the germline ends. This CDR3 region has 15 residues. As DNA, the CDR3 is TGTGCCATCAGTGAGGTTGTCGACATCCCCCCTGGCTACACCTTC. Its translation is CAISEVVDIPPGYTF.

On this clonotype: Mismatch with germline at one junction end may stem from a read error. The V and J genes are TRBV29-1 and TRBJ2-6, with a tentative D call TRBD1 (6 bases). There are 17 residues in the CDR3. Germline CDR1 and CDR2: SQVTM and ANQGSEA. The CDR3 region is CSVEDPRAGAGANVRTF. DNA for the CDR3: TGCAGCGTTGAAGATCCGCGCGCAGGGGCTGGGGCCAACGTCCGGACTTTC.

Comment on this clonotype: A clone one base away is much larger, so this may be a read error. J is TRBJ2-5 and V is TRBV24-1, with 7 bases aligning to TRBD1. CDR1 and CDR2 from the germline V gene are KGHDR and SFDVKD. The CDR3 totals 15 residues. CDR3 nucleotide sequence: TGTGCCACCGGTGATAGGGACAGACTCCAAGAGACCCAGTACTTC. Translated, it gives CATGDRDRLQETQYF.

This clonotype appeared many times. The chain uses TRBV29-1 and TRBJ2-1; 14 bases align to TRBD2. V gave up 7 bases and J gave up 2 bases; unmatched junction bases: 7. The CDR3 has 16 amino acids. Germline values: CDR1 SQVTM, CDR2 ANQGSEA. CDR3 coding DNA: TGCAGCGCCCGTCCGACTAGCGGGAGGGCCTACAATGAGCAGTTCTTC. Protein sequence: CSARPTSGRAYNEQFF.

V is TRBV28 and J is TRBJ2-1, with 11 nucleotides matching TRBD1. The J call may be wrong; the DNA end is better matched by TRBJ2-7. Germline CDR1 reads MDHEN; CDR2 reads SYDVKM. The length of the CDR3 is 15 residues. The CDR3 DNA is TGTAAGGACAGGGGGCTTACCGGGCATACTGCTGAGCAGTACTTC. This encodes CKDRGLTGHTAEQYF.

In this sample, this clonotype turned up a few times. This chain uses TRBV4-1 with TRBJ1-5; possibly TRBD1 for D (5 bases). In germline, CDR1 is MGHRA, CDR2 YSYEKL. The CDR3 is 14 amino acids. Between the trimmed V and J ends, which lost 1 base and 5 bases, there was a span of 9 bases. The CDR3, as DNA: TGCGCCAGCAGCCAAGTCTTAGGGGATCAGCCCCAGCATTTT. Its protein is CASSQVLGDQPQHF.

The chain has TRBV27 and TRBJ2-7; 9 positions agree with TRBD1. The CDR3 is 14 amino acids. J lost 3 bases, V lost 6 bases, and 6 bases had no gene match. The V gene's germline CDR1 is MNHEY and CDR2 SMNVEV (reference sequence). For the CDR3, the DNA is TGTGCCAGCAGGAAGACAGGGGGTAACTACGAGCAGTACTTC. Translating gives CASRKTGGNYEQYF.

This chain connects TRBV5-6 to TRBJ2-6; D gene ambiguous. Germline values: CDR1 SGHDT, CDR2 YYEEEE. CDR3 length: 15 residues. V lost 0 bases and J 6 bases, leaving 10 bases between the germline ends. The chain's CDR3 is CASSLGPAKANVLTF. CDR3 DNA: TGTGCCAGCAGCTTGGGGCCGGCGAAGGCCAACGTCCTGACTTTC.